The 30 T cell receptor beta chains below were found in one sample sequenced in a study of beta chain features in type 1 diabetes. Overall study findings and caveats: Significant though moderate, a shortening of TCRB CDR3s appeared in all four CD4+ subsets of Type 1 diabetes patients.

Antigens for these TCRs are unknown. The isolated RNA, all of it, was reverse transcribed, so expressed TCRB transcripts were what got sequenced. TCRdb's table, derived via immunoSEQ multiplex PCR, lists solely in-frame clones and lacks some. The sample contains over 600,000 clones, approximately 13% of which appear only once. The sequenced sample consisted of naive CD4+ T cells from blood. These receptors were collected from a young man with type 1 diabetes.

The chain has TRBV2 and TRBJ1-6; no definite D call. Germline V gene sequence: CDR1 SNHLY, CDR2 FYNNEI. There are 14 residues in the CDR3. The V and J ends lost 6 bases and 7 bases respectively, with 13 bases between them. The CDR3 DNA sequence: TGTGCCAGCAGGGAGGAGGTTCGAAATTCACCCCTCCACTTT. Protein product: CASREEVRNSPLHF.

The V call is TRBV5-1, the J call TRBJ2-3; 12 bases map to TRBD2. Germline V gene lookup returns CDR1 SGHRS and CDR2 YFSETQ. This CDR3 spans 16 amino acids. V lost 0 bases to trimming and J lost 6 bases; unmatched junction nucleotides: 5. The CDR3 region has the DNA TGCGCCAGCAGCTTGGGACTAGCGGGGGCAGGCGATACGCAGTATTTT. Protein sequence: CASSLGLAGAGDTQYF.

This clone occurred a few times. The genes are TRBV7-2 and TRBJ2-1, with TRBD2 as a possible D gene (6 bases). CDR1 is SGHTA and CDR2 is FQGNSA in the germline V gene. CDR3 length: 15 residues. The V and J ends lost 5 bases and 0 bases respectively, with 11 bases between them. Written as DNA, the CDR3 is TGTGCCAGCAGCCGGGAGCGGAGCTCCTACAATGAGCAGTTCTTC. It codes for CASSRERSSYNEQFF.

This clone has only a few counts. At one of its ends the junction is not consistent with the germline gene, which may arise from a read error. The chain combines TRBV5-1 with TRBJ2-2; D perhaps matches TRBD1 (6 bases). Germline V CDR1 and CDR2: SGHRS, YFSETQ. The length of the CDR3 is 16 residues. The CDR3 here is CASSLEPGVVSGELFF. The CDR3 DNA sequence: TGCGCCAGCAGTTTGGAGCCAGGGGTGGTGTCCGGGGAGCTGTTTTTT.

This sequence joins TRBV11-2 and TRBJ2-5; perhaps TRBD2 as D (5 bases). Per germline, CDR1 SGHAT and CDR2 FQNNGV. V dropped 5 bases and J dropped 1 base, with 14 bases sitting between them. There are 15 residues in the CDR3. As DNA, the CDR3 is TGTGCCAGCAGCCATACCCCGGGAATCCAAGAGACCCAGTACTTC. Its protein product is CASSHTPGIQETQYF. Full variable domain (rest looked up from reference TRBV11-2 and TRBJ2-5): EAGVAQSPRYKIIEKRQSVAFWCNPISGHATLYWYQQILGQGPKLLIQFQNNGVVDDSQLPKDRFSAERLKGVDSTLKIQPAKLEDSAVYLCASSHTPGIQETQYFGPGTRLLVL.

Concerning this clone itself: The junction departs from the called germline gene at one end, perhaps through a read error. The sample holds other DNA sequences that translate to the same CDR3. The rearrangement joins TRBV2 to TRBJ1-1; no reliable D call. This CDR3 has 14 amino acids. Germline CDR1 reads SNHLY; CDR2 reads FYNNEI. The CDR3 loop is CASSDRDMNTEAFF. The CDR3 bases are TGTGCCAGCAGTGATCGTGACATGAACACTGAAGCCTTCTTT.

The rearrangement uses TRBV27 and TRBJ1-5; possibly TRBD1 for D (5 bases). This CDR3 has 16 residues. Trimming shortened V by 6 bases and J by 6 bases, and 21 bases separated the two germline ends. Germline CDR1 is MNHEY and CDR2 is SMNVEV (reference sequence). In nucleotides, the CDR3 is TGTGCCAGCAGCCCACTCGACAAAGGGGTACCTCAGCCCCAGCATTTT. Residues: CASSPLDKGVPQPQHF.

The J gene is TRBJ2-1, the V gene TRBV5-6, with D possibly called TRBD1 or TRBD2 (5 bases each). V lost 1 base and J 7 bases, leaving 12 bases between the germline ends. Germline CDR1 SGHDT, CDR2 YYEEEE. This CDR3 spans 14 amino acids. This chain's CDR3 is CASSLFGTGNEQFF. In DNA form, the CDR3 reads TGTGCCAGCAGCTTGTTCGGGACGGGGAATGAGCAGTTCTTC.

The chain combines TRBV18 with TRBJ2-7; D remains unclear. CDR3 length: 13 amino acids. The germline V and J ends were trimmed by 3 bases and 8 bases, with 14 bases remaining between them. CDR1 and CDR2 from the germline V gene are KGHSH and LQKENI. The DNA of the CDR3 is TGTGCCAGCTCACCGGAGCCTCTGGGCCAGCAGTACTTC. Protein product: CASSPEPLGQQYF.

The chain joins TRBV2 to TRBJ1-2; 8 bases line up with TRBD1. Germline assignment: CDR1 SNHLY and CDR2 FYNNEI. V gave up 6 bases and J gave up 8 bases; unmatched junction bases: 8. The CDR3 totals 13 residues. The CDR3: CASRSTGEGGYTF. In nucleotides, the CDR3 is TGTGCCAGCAGATCGACAGGGGAGGGCGGCTACACCTTC.

This clone appeared a few times. The chain couples TRBV27 to TRBJ2-1; 8 positions agree with TRBD2. This CDR3 has 15 residues. Germline loops: CDR1 MNHEY, CDR2 SMNVEV (reference sequence). Unmatched junction bases numbered 8, after V lost 3 bases and J lost 7 bases. Here the CDR3 reads CASSFERGSRNEQFF. The CDR3 DNA reads as TGTGCCAGCAGTTTCGAGCGGGGGTCTCGGAATGAGCAGTTCTTC.

Only a few counts were recorded for this clone. The V call is TRBV7-2, the J call TRBJ2-5; D is uncertain. Germline CDR1 and CDR2: SGHTA and FQGNSA. Deletions cut 3 bases from V and 4 bases from J, with 12 bases between. The CDR3 has 14 residues. The CDR3 DNA is TGTGCCAGCAGCTTTGGATCCTTCGGAGAGACCCAGTACTTC. This gives the protein CASSFGSFGETQYF.

CDR3 region: CASSLYRGSPLHF. Written as DNA, the CDR3 is TGTGCCAGCAGCCTGTATCGGGGGTCACCCCTCCACTTT. This rearrangement joins TRBV14 to TRBJ1-6; possible D gene TRBD1, 5 bases. There are 13 residues in the CDR3. Germline V gene sequence: CDR1 SGHDN, CDR2 FVKESK. V was shortened by 4 bases and J by 10 bases, with 11 bases between the two germline ends.

This clone has only a few counts. The sample contains more than one DNA sequence encoding this CDR3. The rearrangement joins TRBV7-9 to TRBJ2-3; possibly TRBD1 or TRBD2 for D (5 bases each). Germline V gives CDR1 SEHNR, CDR2 FQNEAQ (reference sequence). The V and J ends lost 3 bases and 0 bases respectively, with 7 bases between them. The CDR3 loop spans 14 amino acids. As DNA, the CDR3 is TGTGCCAGCAGCTTGAGGGGAAGCACAGATACGCAGTATTTT. Protein product: CASSLRGSTDTQYF.

This clone was recorded a few times. This rearrangement joins TRBV11-2 to TRBJ2-3, with no clear D. CDR3 length equals 13 residues. The ends were cut back, 7 bases at V and 5 bases at J, with 13 bases in the middle. Germline V gene sequence: CDR1 SGHAT, CDR2 FQNNGV. DNA of the CDR3: TGTGCCAGCACAGACCGCGAGAGAGATACGCAGTATTTT. Protein: CASTDRERDTQYF.

The V and J genes are TRBV7-6 and TRBJ1-5; D unclear. The germline gives CDR1 SGHVS, CDR2 FNYEAQ. CDR3 length: 15 residues. V dropped 2 bases and J dropped 6 bases, with 14 bases sitting between them. Here the CDR3 DNA reads TGTGCCAGCAGCTTAAGCGATAAACTAGGTCAGCCCCAGCATTTT. This encodes CASSLSDKLGQPQHF.

This chain connects TRBV7-2 to TRBJ2-6, with 11 positions matching TRBD1. The CDR3 is 16 amino acids. Germline CDR1 and CDR2: SGHTA and FQGNSA. V dropped 6 bases and J dropped 10; count of bases not matched to a gene: 11. The CDR3 protein is CASSYYVGTGGNVLTF. CDR3 in DNA: TGTGCCAGCAGTTATTACGTCGGGACAGGGGGTAACGTCCTGACTTTC.

CDR3 DNA: TGTGCCAGCAGTTTCGGACTGGGGAGTCAGCCCCAGCATTTT. As protein: CASSFGLGSQPQHF. The rearrangement uses TRBV6-5 and TRBJ1-5, with unresolved D. The V end lost 4 bases, the J end lost 6 bases, and 13 bases lay between the germline ends. The CDR3 consists of 14 residues. Germline V gene data show CDR1 as MNHEY and CDR2 as SVGAGI.

This clone was seen only a few times. This chain uses TRBV19 with TRBJ1-5; 8 positions match TRBD1. The V gene end was trimmed by 7 bases and the J gene end by 7 bases; junction bases not matched to a gene: 9. Germline assignment: CDR1 LNHDA and CDR2 SQIVND (reference sequence). This CDR3 contains 14 residues. The DNA for the CDR3 is TGTGCCAGTACCCCTCGGAGGACAGGGCAGCCCCAGCATTTT. Translated: CASTPRRTGQPQHF.

This clone has only a few counts. V gene TRBV2 combines with J gene TRBJ2-7; TRBD2 is a possible D gene (5 bases). Germline lookup yields CDR1 SNHLY and CDR2 FYNNEI. The CDR3 loop spans 14 amino acids. V lost 5 bases, J lost 3 bases, and 14 bases lay in between. CDR3 protein: CASSPLVRGYEQYF. For the CDR3, the DNA is TGTGCCAGCAGTCCTCTAGTACGGGGCTACGAGCAGTACTTC.

There are a few counts of this clone. The chain couples TRBV6-5 to TRBJ2-3, with D tentatively TRBD2 (5 bases). The germline CDR1 and CDR2 sequences are MNHEY and SVGAGI. The CDR3 covers 11 residues. The V and J ends lost 5 bases and 5 bases respectively, with 5 bases between them. CDR3 residues: CASSREDTQYF. CDR3 coding DNA: TGTGCCAGCAGTCGGGAAGATACGCAGTATTTT.

V and J are TRBV13 and TRBJ2-5; 7 nucleotides align to TRBD2. The ends lost 5 bases at V and 0 bases at J; junction bases unmatched: 9. CDR3 size: 16 residues. From germline, CDR1 is PRHDT and CDR2 FYEKMQ (reference sequence). The CDR3: CASSPISGGYQETQYF. Here the CDR3 DNA reads TGTGCCAGCAGCCCTATCTCGGGGGGTTACCAAGAGACCCAGTACTTC.

This clone was seen just once. This chain uses TRBV5-1 with TRBJ2-1; 7 bases match TRBD1. Germline CDR1 is SGHRS and CDR2 is YFSETQ. V was pared by 2 bases and J by 0 bases, with 5 bases of the junction left unmatched. The CDR3 has 16 residues. The CDR3 region is CASSFGTASSYNEQFF. The CDR3, as DNA: TGCGCCAGCAGCTTTGGGACAGCGAGCTCCTACAATGAGCAGTTCTTC.

The rearrangement joins TRBV30 to TRBJ2-1; 8 bases are shared with TRBD2. The CDR3 runs to 13 residues. V was pared by 4 bases and J by 8 bases, with 7 bases of the junction left unmatched. Germline-derived CDR1 and CDR2 are GTSNPN and SVGIG (reference sequence). CDR3 protein: CAWKPAGADEQFF. As DNA, the CDR3 is TGTGCCTGGAAACCAGCGGGGGCGGATGAGCAGTTCTTC. The full variable domain, rest sourced from reference TRBV30 and TRBJ2-1, is SQTIHQWPATLVQPVGSPLSLECTVEGTSNPNLYWYRQAAGRGLQLLFYSVGIGQISSEVPQNLSASRPQDRQFILSSKKLLLSDSGFYLCAWKPAGADEQFFGPGTRLTVL.

V and J are TRBV9 and TRBJ1-3; 8 bases line up with TRBD1. V dropped 0 bases and J dropped 2; count of bases not matched to a gene: 7. Germline V lookup: CDR1 SGDLS, CDR2 YYNGEE. The CDR3 contains 17 residues. The CDR3 here is CASSVGTGMSAGNTIYF. The CDR3 coding sequence is TGTGCCAGCAGCGTAGGGACAGGGATGAGCGCTGGAAACACCATATATTTT.

This clone was counted ten times or more. J is TRBJ2-7 and V is TRBV9; 7 bases map to TRBD1. Germline V lookup: CDR1 SGDLS, CDR2 YYNGEE. The CDR3 totals 13 residues. J gave up 3 bases and V 4 bases, and 4 bases lay outside the gene matches. This CDR3 is CASSQRDSYEQYF. CDR3 DNA sequence: TGTGCCAGCAGCCAAAGGGACAGCTACGAGCAGTACTTC.

The chain recombines TRBV19 with TRBJ1-2, with D unresolved. The germline V gene encodes CDR1 LNHDA and CDR2 SQIVND (reference sequence). V was shortened by 8 bases and J by 6 bases, with 16 bases between the two germline ends. CDR3 length equals 13 residues. The CDR3 sequence is CASRYRVEDGYTF. The CDR3 coding sequence is TGTGCCAGTCGATACCGGGTTGAAGATGGCTACACCTTC.

J is TRBJ2-7 and V is TRBV15; possible D gene TRBD2, 6 bases. This CDR3 has 12 amino acids. Germline assignment: CDR1 LNHNV and CDR2 YYDKDF (reference sequence). V gave up 1 base and J gave up 6 bases, with 7 bases separating them. The CDR3 sequence is CATSRAGGEQYF. Here the CDR3 DNA reads TGTGCCACCAGCAGAGCCGGGGGCGAGCAGTACTTC.

This clone was found a few times. V gene TRBV4-3 combines with J gene TRBJ1-2; weak D call: TRBD1 (6 bases). The length of the CDR3 is 16 residues. Germline V gene data show CDR1 as LGHNA and CDR2 as YSLEER. Deletions cut 1 base from V and 4 bases from J, with 16 bases between. The CDR3, as DNA: TGCGCCAGCAGCCAAGGGGGGAACAGGGCGATCTATGGCTACACCTTC. As protein: CASSQGGNRAIYGYTF.

CDR3: CASSSTRDSGANVLTF. CDR3 coding DNA: TGTGCCAGCAGTTCGACCAGGGACTCTGGGGCCAACGTCCTGACTTTC. The genes are TRBV6-5 and TRBJ2-6, with D possibly being TRBD1 (5 bases). The length of the CDR3 is 16 residues. Germline CDR1 reads MNHEY; CDR2 reads SVGAGI. Trimming stripped 4 bases from V and 0 bases from J, with 10 bases between.